This TCR beta chain was identified in a study of vaccination effects on CD4 cells after COVID-19. Method: immunoSEQ multiplex PCR; TCRdb's copy keeps in-frame clones and lacks some. The data show about 66,000 clones, roughly three quarters seen once. The CDR3 has 14 residues. With 3 bases removed from V and 8 bases from J, the gap between germline ends came to 16 bases. Per the germline V gene, CDR1 is LNHDA and CDR2 is SQIVND (reference sequence). Concerning this clone itself: Its cognate antigen is unknown.

Antigen-specific CD4+ T cell clonotypes were called by their expansion after viral peptide-pool culture in ViraFEST. It was after 10 days of culture that CD4+ T cells were isolated. Of the BNT162b2 and mRNA-1273 vaccines, participants received two doses of one or the other. Nobody among the vaccine recipients had prior SARS-CoV-2 infection (nucleocapsid antibodies were negative). Sequencing was performed on CD4+ T cells from PBMCs cultured with HCoV-OC43 spike peptides, taken after COVID-19 vaccination. Specified subset: HCoV-OC43 spike overlapping peptide pool stimulation. V usage is TRBV19 and J usage is TRBJ1-2; D remains unclear. The clonotype was recovered from a human donor who received a COVID-19 vaccine. CDR3 sequence reads: CASSIADISLGYTF. As DNA, the CDR3 is TGTGCCAGTAGTATTGCCGACATTTCGCTCGGCTACACCTTC.